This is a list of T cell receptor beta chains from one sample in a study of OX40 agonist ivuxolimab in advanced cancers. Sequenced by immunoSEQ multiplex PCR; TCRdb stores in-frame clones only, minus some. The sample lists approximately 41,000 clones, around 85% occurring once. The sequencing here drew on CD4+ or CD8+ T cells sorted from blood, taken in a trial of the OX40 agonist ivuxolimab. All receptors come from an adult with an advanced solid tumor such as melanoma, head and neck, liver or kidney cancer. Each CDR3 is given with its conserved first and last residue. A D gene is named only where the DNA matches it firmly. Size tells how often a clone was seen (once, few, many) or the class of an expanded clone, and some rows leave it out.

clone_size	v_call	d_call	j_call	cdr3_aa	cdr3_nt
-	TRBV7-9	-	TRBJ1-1	CASSLGEAGLNTEAFF	TGTGCCAGCAGCTTAGGCGAGGCAGGCCTGAACACTGAAGCTTTCTTT
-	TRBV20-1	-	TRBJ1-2	CSVGNYGYTF	TGCAGTGTAGGGAACTATGGCTACACCTTC
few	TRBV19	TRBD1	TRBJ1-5	CASSGTGGRQPQHF	TGTGCCAGCTCCGGGACAGGGGGCCGTCAGCCCCAGCATTTT
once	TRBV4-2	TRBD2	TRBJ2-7	CASSQLAGVDPGYF	TGTGCCAGCAGCCAGCTAGCGGGAGTGGATCCGGGGTACTTC
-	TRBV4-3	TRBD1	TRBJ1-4	CASSQFGTGVVKLFF	TGCGCCAGCAGCCAATTCGGGACAGGGGTGGTAAAACTGTTTTTT
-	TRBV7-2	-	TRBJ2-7	CASSPGAGASEQYF	TGTGCCAGCAGCCCGGGGGCAGGGGCGTCCGAGCAGTACTTC
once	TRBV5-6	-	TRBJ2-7	CASSLWWRRAYEQYF	TGTGCCAGCAGCTTGTGGTGGCGCAGGGCCTACGAGCAGTACTTC
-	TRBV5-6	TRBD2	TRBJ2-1	CASSFPSGVRGQFF	TGTGCCAGCAGCTTCCCTAGCGGGGTTCGGGGGCAGTTCTTC
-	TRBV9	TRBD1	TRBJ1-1	CASSLQGGNTEAFF	TGTGCCAGCAGCTTACAGGGGGGGAACACTGAAGCTTTCTTT
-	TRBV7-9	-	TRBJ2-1	CASSLPTGGNNEQFF	TGTGCCAGCAGCTTGCCGACTGGAGGCAACAATGAGCAGTTCTTC
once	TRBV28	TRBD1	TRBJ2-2	CASSPPQGARGELFF	TGTGCCAGCAGTCCCCCACAGGGGGCACGCGGGGAGCTGTTTTTT
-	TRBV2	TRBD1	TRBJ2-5	CASSRQGAGETQYF	TGTGCCAGCAGTAGGCAGGGGGCTGGGGAGACCCAGTACTTC
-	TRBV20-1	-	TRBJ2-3	CSAGDTDTQYF	TGCAGTGCCGGGGATACAGATACGCAGTATTTT
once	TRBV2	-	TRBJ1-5	CASSEQNLSQPQHF	TGTGCCAGCAGTGAACAGAACTTAAGTCAGCCCCAGCATTTT
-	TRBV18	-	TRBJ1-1	CASSPPTPGAFF	TGTGCCAGCTCACCACCCACCCCCGGGGCTTTCTTT
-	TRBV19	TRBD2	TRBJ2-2	CASSTGGALNTGELFF	TGTGCCAGTAGTACGGGGGGAGCCTTGAACACCGGGGAGCTGTTTTTT
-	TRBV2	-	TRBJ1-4	CASSRKPLNEKLFF	TGTGCCAGCAGTAGGAAACCCCTGAATGAAAAACTGTTTTTT
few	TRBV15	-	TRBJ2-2	CATSREYTTMAGELFF	TGTGCCACCAGCAGAGAATACACCACAATGGCCGGGGAGCTGTTTTTT